This TCR beta chain was captured in a study of metastatic and nonmetastatic thyroid tumors. For the study at large: Repertoire comparison spanned blood and tumor or nodule tissue of malignant and benign thyroid patients. Study conclusions and caveats: Versus benign nodules, malignant thyroid tumors reportedly had significantly higher TCR beta diversity, in blood and tumor.

Germline V CDR1 and CDR2: SGHAT, FQNNGV. There are 13 residues in the CDR3. The ends were cut back, 6 bases at V and 3 bases at J, with 9 bases in the middle. Details on this clone: Its antigen remains unknown.

As originally analysed: Between-group CDR3 differences, defined by clinicopathological status, yielded a distant-metastasis classifier for papillary thyroid cancer. TCRdb re-called the PCR reads with MiXCR. The V and J calls follow TCRdb's processing rather than the paper's. The data contain 7,500 to 9,500 clones, 20% to 30% of them singletons. Patients had received no treatment of any kind before thyroid surgery. Source material: tumor tissue. This receptor was identified in a female donor with papillary thyroid cancer or a benign thyroid nodule (not recorded which). Some clones in this sample may be carry-over from other donors' samples. The chain employs TRBV11-2 and TRBJ1-3; D is ambiguous. This chain's CDR3 is CASRPKGGNTIYF. As DNA, the CDR3 is TGTGCCAGCAGGCCCAAGGGTGGAAACACCATATATTTT. Filled out from reference TRBV11-2 and TRBJ1-3, the complete variable domain reads EAGVAQSPRYKIIEKRQSVAFWCNPISGHATLYWYQQILGQGPKLLIQFQNNGVVDDSQLPKDRFSAERLKGVDSTLKIQPAKLEDSAVYLCASRPKGGNTIYFGEGSWLTVV.